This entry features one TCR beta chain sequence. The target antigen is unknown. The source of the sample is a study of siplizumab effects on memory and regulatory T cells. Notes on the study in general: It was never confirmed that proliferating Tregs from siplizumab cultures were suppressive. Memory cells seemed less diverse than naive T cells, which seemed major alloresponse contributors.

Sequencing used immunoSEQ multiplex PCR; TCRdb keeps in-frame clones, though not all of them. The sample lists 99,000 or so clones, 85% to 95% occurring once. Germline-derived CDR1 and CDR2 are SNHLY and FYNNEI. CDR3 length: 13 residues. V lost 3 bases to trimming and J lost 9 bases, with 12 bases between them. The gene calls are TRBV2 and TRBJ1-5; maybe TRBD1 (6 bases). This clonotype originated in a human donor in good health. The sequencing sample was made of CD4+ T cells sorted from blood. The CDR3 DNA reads TGTGCCAGCAGTGATGACAGGATGCTGCCCCAGCATTTT. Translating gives CASSDDRMLPQHF.